A selection of T cell receptor beta chains follows, all from one sample in a study of control samples from healthy donors and cancer patients. Here immunoSEQ multiplex PCR was the method, and the copy in TCRdb shows in-frame clones only, minus some. The table records some 130,000 clones, about 92% of them present only once. Sequencing used PBMCs. These receptor sequences come from a middle-aged man with head and neck cancer. Both conserved end residues are part of each CDR3. The D gene is left open where the match is weak. Size is stated for part of the rows, as once, few or many counts, or as a class when the clone is expanded.

clone_size j_call v_call d_call cdr3_nt cdr3_aa
- TRBJ2-7 TRBV6-1 - TGTGCCAGCAGTGAAGCTCGGGGCAACGAGCAGTACTTC CASSEARGNEQYF
- TRBJ2-1 TRBV7-9 - TGTGCCAGCAGCTTATTCCGCGGGGTCCACATCGATGAGCAGTTCTTC CASSLFRGVHIDEQFF
- TRBJ1-1 TRBV28 TRBD1 TGTGCCAGCAGTTTTCTCCGGGACAGGGGTCGGGGCACTGAAGCTTTCTTT CASSFLRDRGRGTEAFF
- TRBJ2-5 TRBV5-1 - TGCGCCAGCAGCTGGGGGGACAGATACCAAGAGACCCAGTACTTC CASSWGDRYQETQYF
- TRBJ2-1 TRBV6-2/TRBV6-3 TRBD1 TGTGCCAGCAGTTACTCCACCGGGAAGGCAGGGGGCCGCGGGCAGTTCTTC CASSYSTGKAGGRGQFF
- TRBJ2-5 TRBV14 - TGTGCCAGCAGCCAAGATCCATGGGGTAGGAGAGAGACCCAGTACTTC CASSQDPWGRRETQYF
- TRBJ1-3 TRBV6-6 - TGTGCCAGCAGTTTCGACAGGAAGGCTGGCGGCACCATATATTTT CASSFDRKAGGTIYF
- TRBJ2-7 TRBV6-5 TRBD1 TGTGCCAGCAGGCGGGGACAGGATCCGTACTACGAGCAGTACTTC CASRRGQDPYYEQYF
- TRBJ1-2 TRBV21-1 - TGTGCCAGCAGCCTCCGGACTGGATCTTATGGCTACACCTTC CASSLRTGSYGYTF
- TRBJ2-5 TRBV10-3 - TGTGCCATCAGTGATAAAGAGACCCAGTACTTC CAISDKETQYF
- TRBJ1-2 TRBV6-2/TRBV6-3 - TGTGCCAGCAGTTATATCGGTCAGCGCGCCGGGGGCTATGGCTACACCTTC CASSYIGQRAGGYGYTF
- TRBJ2-7 TRBV6-2/TRBV6-3 - TGTGCCAGCAGTTACATAGGTTGGACAGACTACGAGCAGTACTTC CASSYIGWTDYEQYF
once TRBJ2-1 TRBV7-3 - TGTGCCAGCAGCCCCCTGCGAGGTTCCATCAATGAGCAGTTCTTC CASSPLRGSINEQFF
- TRBJ1-1 TRBV4-3 - TGCGCCAGCAGCCATCGCGTGAACACTGAAGCTTTCTTT CASSHRVNTEAFF
- TRBJ2-3 TRBV4-3 TRBD2 TGCGCCAGCAGCCAAGATTTCTTGGCGGGGGGGAAGGATACGCAGTATTTT CASSQDFLAGGKDTQYF
- TRBJ2-7 TRBV30 - TGTGCCTGGAGTGCCGGGAATTCGGGGTTTATAGACTACGAGCAGTACTTC CAWSAGNSGFIDYEQYF
- TRBJ1-2 TRBV5-1 - TGCGCCAGCAGCTTGGATCGGGGGAACTATGGCTACACCTTC CASSLDRGNYGYTF
- TRBJ2-7 TRBV7-3 - TGTGCCAGCAGCTTAAGCAGGGCAGCGGAGCAGTACTTC CASSLSRAAEQYF
- TRBJ1-2 TRBV28 TRBD1 TGTGCCAGCGGGACAGGGTCTTACTATGGCTACACCTTC CASGTGSYYGYTF
- TRBJ2-7 TRBV9 - TGTGCCAGCAGCGGGCCCGGGGGCTACGAGCAGTACTTC CASSGPGGYEQYF
few TRBJ2-6 TRBV4-1 - TGCGCCAGCAGCGGCAGAAGCCACTCTGGGGCCAACGTCCTGACTTTC CASSGRSHSGANVLTF
few TRBJ1-4 TRBV4-3 - TGCGCCAGCAGTCCCGCAGGGGACGCGGAAAAACTGTTTTTT CASSPAGDAEKLFF
- TRBJ1-5 TRBV4-3 - TGCGCCAGCAGCCAAATGTACGGCGAGGGACAGCCCCAGCATTTT CASSQMYGEGQPQHF
- TRBJ1-3 TRBV18 - TGTGCCAGCTCACCACCGGGAAGAAACACCATATATTTT CASSPPGRNTIYF